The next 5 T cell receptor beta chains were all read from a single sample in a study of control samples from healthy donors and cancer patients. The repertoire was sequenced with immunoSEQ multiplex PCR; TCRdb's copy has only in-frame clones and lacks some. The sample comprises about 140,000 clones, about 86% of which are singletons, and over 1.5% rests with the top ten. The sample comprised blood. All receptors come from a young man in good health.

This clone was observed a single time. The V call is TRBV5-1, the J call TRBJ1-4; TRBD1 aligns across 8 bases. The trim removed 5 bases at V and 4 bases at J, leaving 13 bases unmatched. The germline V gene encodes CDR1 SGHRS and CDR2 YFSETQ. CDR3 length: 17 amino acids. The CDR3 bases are TGCGCCAGCAGTTACGAATTCGGGACAGGACTTAATGAAAAACTGTTTTTT. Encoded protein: CASSYEFGTGLNEKLFF.

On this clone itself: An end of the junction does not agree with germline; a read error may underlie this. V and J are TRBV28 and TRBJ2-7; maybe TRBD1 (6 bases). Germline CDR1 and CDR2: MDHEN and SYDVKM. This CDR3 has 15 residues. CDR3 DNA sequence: TGTGCCAGCAGTTTAGTTGGACAGCCCTCCAACGAGCAGTACTTC. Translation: CASSLVGQPSNEQYF.

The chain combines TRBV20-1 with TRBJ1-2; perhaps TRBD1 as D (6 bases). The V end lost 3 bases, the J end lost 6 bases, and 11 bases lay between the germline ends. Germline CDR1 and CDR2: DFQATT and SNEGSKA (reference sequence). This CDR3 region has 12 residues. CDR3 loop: CSASRGLDGYTF. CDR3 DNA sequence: TGCAGTGCTAGTAGGGGGTTGGATGGCTACACCTTC.

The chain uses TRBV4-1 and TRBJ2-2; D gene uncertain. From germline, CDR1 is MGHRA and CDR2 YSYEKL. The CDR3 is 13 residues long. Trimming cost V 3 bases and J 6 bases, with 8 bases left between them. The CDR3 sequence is CASSHVAAGELFF. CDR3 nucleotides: TGCGCCAGCAGCCATGTGGCCGCCGGGGAGCTGTTTTTT.

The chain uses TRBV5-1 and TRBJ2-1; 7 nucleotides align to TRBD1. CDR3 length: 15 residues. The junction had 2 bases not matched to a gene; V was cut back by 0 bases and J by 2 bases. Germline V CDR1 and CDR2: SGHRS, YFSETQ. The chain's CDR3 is CASSLGDSTYNEQFF. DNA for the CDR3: TGCGCCAGCAGCTTGGGGGACAGCACCTACAATGAGCAGTTCTTC.